This T cell receptor beta chain was captured in a study of Ad26.COV2.S vaccination and SARS-CoV-2 variants. The study, taken as a whole, reports: The TCR-based breadth and depth measures might underestimate overall T cell responses. Non-spike TCR breadth was similar in vaccine and placebo recipients.

A remark on this clone: Its specificity is not known. One junction end disagrees with the germline gene, perhaps due to a read error.

CDR1 is SNHLY and CDR2 is FYNNEI in the germline V gene. CDR3 length equals 13 residues. TCRdb's table, derived via immunoSEQ multiplex PCR, lists solely in-frame clones and lacks some. The table records more than 350,000 clones, over 75% of them present only once. Treatment in this sample: roughly 19 received Ad26.COV2.S at low or high dose, single or two shots; about 5 received placebo; per-sample allocation not given. Repertoires come from day 63 after the first vaccine or placebo injection. The chain couples TRBV2 to TRBJ2-2; D is uncertain. This specimen was peripheral blood, taken in a trial of Ad26.COV2.S vaccine versus placebo. The TCR sequence derives from a person aged 18-60 years who received the Ad26.COV2.S COVID-19 vaccine or a placebo. In DNA, the CDR3 is TGTACCAGCAGTCCCTCCCTCACCGGGGAGCTGTTTTTT. Residues: CTSSPSLTGELFF. The complete variable domain, with remaining parts taken from reference TRBV2 and TRBJ2-2, reads EPEVTQTPSHQVTQMGQEVILRCVPISNHLYFYWYRQILGQKVEFLVSFYNNEISEKSEIFDDQFSVERPDGSNFTLKIRSTKLEDSAMYFCTSSPSLTGELFFGEGSRLTVL.